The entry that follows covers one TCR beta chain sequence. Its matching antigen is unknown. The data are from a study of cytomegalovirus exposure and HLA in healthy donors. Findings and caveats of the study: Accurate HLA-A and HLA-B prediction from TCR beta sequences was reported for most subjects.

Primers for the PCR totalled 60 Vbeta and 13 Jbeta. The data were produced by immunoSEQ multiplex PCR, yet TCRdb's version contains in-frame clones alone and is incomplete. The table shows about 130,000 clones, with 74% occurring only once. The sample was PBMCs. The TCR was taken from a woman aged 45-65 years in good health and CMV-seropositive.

The CDR3 DNA sequence: TGTGCCAGCAGTGAGGAGACTCCATCGGCGTCTAATGAAAAACTGTTTTTT. Its protein is CASSEETPSASNEKLFF. This sequence joins TRBV2 and TRBJ1-4; D is unresolved. CDR3 length: 17 amino acids. The ends were cut back, 3 bases at V and 3 bases at J, with 17 bases in the middle. The V gene's germline CDR1 is SNHLY and CDR2 FYNNEI.